This TCR beta chain was sequenced for a study of T cell repertoires in cytomegalovirus infection. For the study at large: CMV epitopes in the study were HLA-C-restricted (recently identified) and HLA-B-restricted (well studied).

The table lists this clonotype with a few counts. What it binds is unknown. TCRdb ran MiXCR on the reads and lists one entry per CDR3 protein. Among about 130,000 distinct CDR3 sequences, roughly a third were seen once, and the ten largest hold 45% to 55%. Study observations and caveats: Dominating the ex vivo response were HLA-C-restricted CMV-specific TCR beta clonotypes.

Germline V gives CDR1 SGHAT, CDR2 FQNNGV. This CDR3 has 15 amino acids. Losses at the gene ends were 1 base for V and 2 bases for J; bases not matched to a gene: 3. The sequenced sample was CD8+ T cells from cultured PBMCs, obtained from culture after CMV antigen stimulation. This clonotype was obtained from a human donor in good health (CMV status not recorded). Some clones in this sample may be carry-over from other donors' samples. The gene calls are TRBV11-2 and TRBJ2-3; TRBD2 matches at 7 bases. The CDR3 reads CASSLGAGDTDTQYF. CDR3 DNA: TGTGCCAGCAGCTTAGGTGCGGGGGACACAGATACGCAGTATTTT.